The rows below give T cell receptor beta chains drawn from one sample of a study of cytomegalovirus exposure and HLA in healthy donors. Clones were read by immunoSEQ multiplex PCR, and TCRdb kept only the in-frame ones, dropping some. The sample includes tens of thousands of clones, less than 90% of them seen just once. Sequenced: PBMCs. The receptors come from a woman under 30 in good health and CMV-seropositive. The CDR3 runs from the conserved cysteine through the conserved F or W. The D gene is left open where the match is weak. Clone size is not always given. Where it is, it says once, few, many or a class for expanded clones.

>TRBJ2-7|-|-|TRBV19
TGTGCCAGTAACGCACGAGGGTTTAGCTACGAGCAGTACTTC
CASNARGFSYEQYF
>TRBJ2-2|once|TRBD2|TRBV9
TGTGCCAGCAGCGTGACCCCGGGACTAGCGGGGACCGGGGAGCTGTTTTTT
CASSVTPGLAGTGELFF
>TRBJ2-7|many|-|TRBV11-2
TGTGCCAGCAGCCTGCCGGCACAGACCACCTACGAGCAGTACTTC
CASSLPAQTTYEQYF
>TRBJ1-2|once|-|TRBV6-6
TGTGCCAGCAGTTACCAGGGTACCAGCTATGGCTACACCTTC
CASSYQGTSYGYTF
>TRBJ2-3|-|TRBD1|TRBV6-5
TGTGCCAGCAGCCTAGACGGGACAGGGGGGGCTACGCAGTATTTT
CASSLDGTGGATQYF
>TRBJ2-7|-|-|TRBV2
TGTGCCAGCAGCCGCTACGAGCAGTACTTC
CASSRYEQYF
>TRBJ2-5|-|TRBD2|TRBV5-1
TGCGCCAGCAGCTTGGCCAAGGGCGGGGAGGGCCCAGAGACCCAGTACTTC
CASSLAKGGEGPETQYF
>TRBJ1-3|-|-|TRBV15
TGTGCCACCAGCAGCCCGAGACTTCCCTTAACTGGAAACACCATATATTTT
CATSSPRLPLTGNTIYF
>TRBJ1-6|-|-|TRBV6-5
TGTGCCAGCAGTTACGGGCGTAGAGACCCCCTCCACTTT
CASSYGRRDPLHF
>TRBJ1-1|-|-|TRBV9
TGTGCCAGCAGCGTTTCGGGGGGCGGAACTGAAGCTTTCTTT
CASSVSGGGTEAFF
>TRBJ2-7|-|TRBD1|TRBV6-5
TGTGCCAGCAGTGGCCGGGACAGGGGGCTGGACGAGCAGTACTTC
CASSGRDRGLDEQYF
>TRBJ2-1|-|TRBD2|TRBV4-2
TGTGCCAGCAGCCAAGAACCAGCGGGAGCCTACAATGAGCAGTTCTTC
CASSQEPAGAYNEQFF
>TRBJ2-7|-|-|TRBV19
TGTGCCAGTAGTATAGGGCAGGAATCCCTCTACGAGCAGTACTTC
CASSIGQESLYEQYF
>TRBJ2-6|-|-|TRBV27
TGTGCCAGCAGCCTCTCTGGGGCCAACGTCCTGACTTTC
CASSLSGANVLTF
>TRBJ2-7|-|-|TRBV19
TGTGCCAGTAGTTTACTGGGGGCCGAGCAGTACTTC
CASSLLGAEQYF
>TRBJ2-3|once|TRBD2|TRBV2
TGTGCCAGCAGTTCCCCCTTGACTAGCGGGGGGGCAGATACGCAGTATTTT
CASSSPLTSGGADTQYF
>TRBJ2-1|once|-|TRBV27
TGTGCCAGCAGTTTACTAGCCAGCGCCTACAATGAGCAGTTCTTC
CASSLLASAYNEQFF
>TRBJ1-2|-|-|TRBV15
TGTGCCACCAGCAGAGAGGGGCTTTACCCGACCTGGTCTGGCTACACCTTC
CATSREGLYPTWSGYTF
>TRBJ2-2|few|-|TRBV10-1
TGCGCCAGCAGTGAAGACAGGGGAGGGACCGGGGAGCTGTTTTTT
CASSEDRGGTGELFF
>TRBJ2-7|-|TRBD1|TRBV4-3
TGCGCCAGCAGCCAAGGCGGACAGGGTCTCTACGAGCAGTACTTC
CASSQGGQGLYEQYF
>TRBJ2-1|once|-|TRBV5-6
TGTGCCAGCAGCCAAACGACAGAGAGCTCCTACAATGAGCAGTTCTTC
CASSQTTESSYNEQFF
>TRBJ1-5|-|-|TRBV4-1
TGCGCCAGCAGCCAAGGGATCGGGTATAGCAATCAGCCCCAGCATTTT
CASSQGIGYSNQPQHF
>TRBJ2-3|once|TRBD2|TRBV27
TGTGCCAGCAAGAGTCTAGCGGGGGCCAACACAGATACGCAGTATTTT
CASKSLAGANTDTQYF
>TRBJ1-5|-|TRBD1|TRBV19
TGTGCCAGTAGGGGACAGGGCCAGAGAGCCCAGCATTTT
CASRGQGQRAQHF
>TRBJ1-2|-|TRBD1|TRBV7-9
TGTGCCAGCAGCACAGGGGTGGGAGGCTACACCTTC
CASSTGVGGYTF
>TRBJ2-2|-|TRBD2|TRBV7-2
TGTGCCAGCAGCTCCTATAGCGGGGGAGAAACCGGGGAGCTGTTTTTT
CASSSYSGGETGELFF
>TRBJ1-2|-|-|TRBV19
TGTGCCAGCCCAGGGGCCTATGGCTACACCTTC
CASPGAYGYTF
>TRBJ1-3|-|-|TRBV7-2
TGTGCCAGCAGCTTAGGAGGTTGGGGAAACACCATATATTTT
CASSLGGWGNTIYF
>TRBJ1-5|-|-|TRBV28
TGTGCCACCAGGGATCGGGACATAAATCAGCCCCAGCATTTT
CATRDRDINQPQHF
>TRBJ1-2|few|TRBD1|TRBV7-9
TGTGCCAGCAGCCTGGGACAGGAATATGGCTACACCTTC
CASSLGQEYGYTF
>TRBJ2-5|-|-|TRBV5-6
TGTGCCAGCAGCTTGTTGGCACCTCAAGAGACCCAGTACTTC
CASSLLAPQETQYF
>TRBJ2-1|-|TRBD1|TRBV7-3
TGTGCCAGCAGCTTAAATGCCGGGACAGGACACAATGAGCAGTTCTTC
CASSLNAGTGHNEQFF
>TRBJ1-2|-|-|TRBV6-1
TGTGCCAGCCGACCTTTGAGGGGGAACATATATGGCTACACCTTC
CASRPLRGNIYGYTF
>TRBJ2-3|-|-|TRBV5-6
TGTGCCAGCAGCTTCCTCTTGTCAGATACGCAGTATTTT
CASSFLLSDTQYF
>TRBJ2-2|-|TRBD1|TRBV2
TGTGCCAGCAGGGTGCCTTCCGGGACAGGGAAGACCGGGGAGCTGTTTTTT
CASRVPSGTGKTGELFF
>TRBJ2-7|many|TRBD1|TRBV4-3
TGCGCCAGCAGCCACATGGACAGGGATAACGAGCAGTACTTC
CASSHMDRDNEQYF
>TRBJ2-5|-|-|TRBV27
TGTGCCAGCAGTTGGCTTGGGGGGGCCCCAGAGACCCAGTACTTC
CASSWLGGAPETQYF
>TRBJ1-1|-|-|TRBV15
TGTGCCACCAGCAGAGATCAAGCGAACACTGAAGCTTTCTTT
CATSRDQANTEAFF
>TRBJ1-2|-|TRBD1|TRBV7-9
TGTGCCAGCAGCCCGGACAGGGAACTATCTAACTATGGCTACACCTTC
CASSPDRELSNYGYTF
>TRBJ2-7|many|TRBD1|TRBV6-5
TGTGCCAGCAGCCGGGACAGGGGGCACGAGCAGTACTTC
CASSRDRGHEQYF
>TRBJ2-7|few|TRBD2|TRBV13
TGTGCCAGCAGCCCCTCGCGGACTAGCGGGACGACAAGGAGCTCCTACGAGCAGTACTTC
CASSPSRTSGTTRSSYEQYF
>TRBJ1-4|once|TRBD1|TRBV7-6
TGTGCCAGCAGACTCACACAGGGGGTGGGCGGAAAACTGTTTTTT
CASRLTQGVGGKLFF
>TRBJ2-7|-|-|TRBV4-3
TGCGCCAGCAGCCAAGCCAATTCAGGCTACGAGCAGTACTTC
CASSQANSGYEQYF
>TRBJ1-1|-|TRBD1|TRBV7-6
TGTGCCAGCAGCTTACTGTTTAATGGGGTCGACAGGGAACGGGCCACTGAAGCTTTCTTT
CASSLLFNGVDRERATEAFF
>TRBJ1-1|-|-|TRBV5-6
TGTGCCAGCCTCCAAACGGGGGGAACTGAAGCTTTCTTT
CASLQTGGTEAFF
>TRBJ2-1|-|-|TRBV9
TGTGCCAGCAGCGTAGATAGCTATGGGTCCTACAATGAGCAGTTCTTC
CASSVDSYGSYNEQFF
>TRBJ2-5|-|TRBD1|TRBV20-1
TGCAGTGAACAGGGGCAAGAGACCCAGTACTTC
CSEQGQETQYF
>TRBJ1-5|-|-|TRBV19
TGTGCCAGTAGTATAGAGTCCGGGGGCAATCAGCCCCAGCATTTT
CASSIESGGNQPQHF
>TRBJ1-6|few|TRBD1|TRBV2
TGTGCCAGCAGTGGAGGACAGGGTTTCTATAATTCACCCCTCCACTTT
CASSGGQGFYNSPLHF
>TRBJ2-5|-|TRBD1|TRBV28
TGTGCCAGCACCCCGGACAGGTTAGGGGAAGGAACCCAGTACTTC
CASTPDRLGEGTQYF
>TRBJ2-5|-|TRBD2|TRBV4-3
TGCGCCAGCAGCCAAGGACTAGCGGGGGGGTATGAGGGTCGGGGGACCCAGTACTTC
CASSQGLAGGYEGRGTQYF
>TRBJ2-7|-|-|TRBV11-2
TGTGCCAGCAGCCGCGGACTCCAGCAGTACTTC
CASSRGLQQYF
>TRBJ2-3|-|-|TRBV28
TGTGCCAGCAGTTCCCTAGGTGGGGGGGGCTACACAGATACGCAGTATTTT
CASSSLGGGGYTDTQYF
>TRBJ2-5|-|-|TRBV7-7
TGTGCCAGCAGCCTTACTTCGGAGACCCAGTACTTC
CASSLTSETQYF